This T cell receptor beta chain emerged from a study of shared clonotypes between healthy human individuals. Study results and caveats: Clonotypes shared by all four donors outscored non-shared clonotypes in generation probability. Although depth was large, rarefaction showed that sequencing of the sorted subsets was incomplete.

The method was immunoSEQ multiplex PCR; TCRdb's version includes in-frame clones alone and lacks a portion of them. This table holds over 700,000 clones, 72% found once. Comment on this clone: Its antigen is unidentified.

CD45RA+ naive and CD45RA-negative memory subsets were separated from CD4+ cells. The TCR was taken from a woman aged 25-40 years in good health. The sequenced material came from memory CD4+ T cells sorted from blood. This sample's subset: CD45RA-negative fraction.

CDR3 in DNA: TGCGCCAGCAGCGCACTAGCGGGAGGTTCTTTTAATGAGCAGTTCTTC. It is translated as CASSALAGGSFNEQFF. The chain recombines TRBV5-1 with TRBJ2-1; 12 nucleotides align to TRBD2. CDR3 length: 16 amino acids. Germline V gene data show CDR1 as SGHRS and CDR2 as YFSETQ. V trimming: 4 bases; J trimming: 7 bases; junction bases outside the gene matches: 9.